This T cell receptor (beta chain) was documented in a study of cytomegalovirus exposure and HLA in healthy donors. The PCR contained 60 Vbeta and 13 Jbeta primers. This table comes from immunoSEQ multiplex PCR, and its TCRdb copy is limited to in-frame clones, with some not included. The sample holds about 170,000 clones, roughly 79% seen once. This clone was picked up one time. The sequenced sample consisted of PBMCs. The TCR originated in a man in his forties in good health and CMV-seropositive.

Written as DNA, the CDR3 is TGTGCCAGCAGCCAAGAGGGCACTTACTACGAGCAGTACTTC. Amino acids: CASSQEGTYYEQYF. V usage is TRBV14 and J usage is TRBJ2-7, with unresolved D. Trimming took off 0 bases at V and 3 bases at J, with 9 bases between the two ends. The CDR3 loop spans 14 amino acids. Germline V gene lookup returns CDR1 SGHDN and CDR2 FVKESK.